Presented here are 17 T cell receptor beta chains from one specimen sequenced in a study of metastatic and nonmetastatic thyroid tumors. TCRdb re-called the PCR reads via MiXCR. Here the sample spans about 47,000 clones, approximately 24% being singletons. None of the patients had undergone any treatment ahead of thyroid surgery. The sequencing input was blood. These receptors were obtained from a male donor with papillary thyroid cancer or a benign thyroid nodule (not recorded which). Some clones in this sample may be carry-over from other donors' samples.

The chain links TRBV28 to TRBJ2-1; 12 bases are a match to TRBD2. The ends lost 4 bases at V and 9 bases at J; junction bases unmatched: 7. The CDR3 runs 15 residues. Germline V gene data show CDR1 as MDHEN and CDR2 as SYDVKM. In DNA form, the CDR3 reads TGTGCCAGCAGTTCTCTGACTAGCGGGAGAATTGAGCAGTTCTTC. This gives the protein CASSSLTSGRIEQFF.

This clone was observed many times. The V gene is TRBV5-1, the J gene TRBJ2-3, with TRBD2 matching over 11 bases. Germline CDR1 SGHRS, CDR2 YFSETQ. The CDR3 runs 16 residues. Trimming removed 4 bases from V and 4 bases from J; junction bases left unmatched: 8. The CDR3 loop is CASSQTSGSGADTQYF. Written as DNA, the CDR3 is TGCGCCAGCAGCCAAACTAGCGGGAGTGGGGCAGATACGCAGTATTTT. Based on the CDR3 plus reference TRBV5-1 and TRBJ2-3, the full variable domain is KAGVTQTPRYLIKTRGQQVTLSCSPISGHRSVSWYQQTPGQGLQFLFEYFSETQRNKGNFPGRFSGRQFSNSRSEMNVSTLELGDSALYLCASSQTSGSGADTQYFGPGTRLTVL.

This clone was counted at least ten times. The chain couples TRBV19 to TRBJ1-2, with D possibly being TRBD1 (6 bases). The CDR3 runs to 15 residues. V was shortened by 3 bases and J by 2 bases, with 13 bases between the two germline ends. The germline CDR1 and CDR2 sequences are LNHDA and SQIVND (reference sequence). The DNA for the CDR3 is TGTGCCAGTAGTATTTCTCGGGACAAGAACTATGGCTACACCTTC. Protein product: CASSISRDKNYGYTF.

This clone was found many times. The J gene is TRBJ2-7, the V gene TRBV5-5; the match to TRBD2 covers 9 bases. Trimming cost V 2 bases and J 5 bases; bases outside gene matches: 11. This CDR3 contains 16 residues. CDR1 SGHKS and CDR2 YYEKEE come from the germline V gene (reference sequence). Here the CDR3 reads CASSFRLAGYLNEQYF. The CDR3 DNA reads TGTGCCAGCAGCTTTCGGCTAGCGGGATATCTTAACGAGCAGTACTTC.

This clone was seen many times. This chain links TRBV18 with TRBJ2-7; 7 positions match TRBD1. The J segment lost 5 bases and the V segment lost 3 bases, leaving 13 bases of the junction unmatched. CDR1 is KGHSH and CDR2 is LQKENI in the germline V gene. This CDR3 comprises 16 residues. The CDR3 region is CASSPPLRQGFHEQYF. CDR3 in DNA: TGTGCCAGCTCACCCCCCCTCCGACAGGGTTTCCACGAGCAGTACTTC.

This clone was detected only a few times. The chain uses TRBV7-6 and TRBJ1-4; 10 nucleotides align to TRBD1. The CDR3 runs 15 residues. Germline CDR1 and CDR2: SGHVS and FNYEAQ. Unmatched junction bases numbered 8, after V lost 5 bases and J lost 8 bases. CDR3 bases: TGTGCCAGCAGCCCCCGACAGGGGGCGGGGGAAAAACTGTTTTTT. Protein: CASSPRQGAGEKLFF. Supplemented by reference TRBV7-6 and TRBJ1-4, the full variable domain reads GAGVSQSPRYKVTKRGQDVALRCDPISGHVSLYWYRQALGQGPEFLTYFNYEAQQDKSGLPNDRFSAERPEGSISTLTIQRTEQRDSAMYRCASSPRQGAGEKLFFGSGTQLSVL.

The chain recombines TRBV6-4 with TRBJ1-2, with 9 bases matching TRBD1. This CDR3 has 16 amino acids. Per the germline V gene, CDR1 is MRHNA and CDR2 is SNTAGT. Germline trimming cut 4 bases from V and 8 bases from J; bases unmatched to any gene: 14. The CDR3 spells CASSGLATGGLRGYTF. CDR3 DNA: TGTGCCAGCAGTGGCTTGGCGACAGGGGGTTTACGAGGCTACACCTTC.

In this sample, this clone turned up once. The chain uses TRBV20-1 and TRBJ2-6; D may be TRBD2 (7 bases). Between the trimmed V and J ends, which lost 0 bases and 2 bases, there was a span of 11 bases. The CDR3 runs 16 residues. Per the germline V gene, CDR1 is DFQATT and CDR2 is SNEGSKA (reference sequence). CDR3 amino acids: CSAREGGRTGANVLTF. For the CDR3, the DNA is TGCAGTGCTAGAGAGGGGGGGCGAACTGGGGCCAACGTCCTGACTTTC.

This clone was observed many times. The chain carries TRBV5-1 and TRBJ2-6; D uncertain. Trimming pared 0 bases from V and 0 bases from J, leaving 19 bases between. The CDR3 totals 20 residues. In germline, CDR1 is SGHRS, CDR2 YFSETQ. The CDR3 coding sequence is TGCGCCAGCAGCTTGGAAGTAGGGCAGGCGCCTACCTCTGGGGCCAACGTCCTGACTTTC. This translates into CASSLEVGQAPTSGANVLTF.

The J gene is TRBJ2-6, the V gene TRBV20-1; D remains ambiguous. CDR1 is DFQATT, CDR2 SNEGSKA, per germline (reference sequence). V shed 6 bases and J shed 3 bases, with 9 bases lying between them. The CDR3 sequence is 13 residues long. The DNA of the CDR3 is TGCAGTGCGGCTGTGGTTGGGGCCAACGTCCTGACTTTC. Translated: CSAAVVGANVLTF.

This clone was counted ten times or more. The chain has TRBV6-5 and TRBJ1-1, with D unresolved. Germline CDR1 MNHEY, CDR2 SVGAGI. Between the trimmed V and J ends, which lost 0 bases and 1 base, there was a span of 6 bases. This CDR3 spans 14 amino acids. The CDR3 DNA is TGTGCCAGCAGTTACTCCCGAAAGAACACTGAAGCTTTCTTT. Translation gives CASSYSRKNTEAFF.

The rearrangement joins TRBV18 to TRBJ1-4, with D possibly being TRBD1 (5 bases). CDR3 length: 14 amino acids. The germline V and J ends were trimmed by 6 bases and 8 bases, with 16 bases remaining between them. The germline V gene has CDR1 KGHSH and CDR2 LQKENI. The CDR3 region has the DNA TGTGCCAGCTCCCCCGACAGCCTATCCGAAAAACTGTTTTTT. It codes for CASSPDSLSEKLFF. Drawing the rest from reference TRBV18 and TRBJ1-4, the complete variable domain is NAGVMQNPRHLVRRRGQEARLRCSPMKGHSHVYWYRQLPEEGLKFMVYLQKENIIDESGMPKERFSAEFPKEGPSILRIQQVVRGDSAAYFCASSPDSLSEKLFFGSGTQLSVL.

The V call is TRBV4-2, the J call TRBJ2-7; D is unclear. This CDR3 is 13 amino acids long. Germline CDR1 and CDR2: LGHNA and YNFKEQ. Trimming took 0 bases from V and 11 from J, leaving 14 bases between them. The CDR3 nucleotides read TGTGCCAGCAGCCAAGATAAGGACCGCGAAGAGTACTTC. The encoded protein is CASSQDKDREEYF.

The chain couples TRBV4-3 to TRBJ2-2, with no clear D. V lost 0 bases to trimming and J lost 7 bases, with 15 bases between them. This CDR3 contains 16 residues. The germline V gene has CDR1 LGHNA and CDR2 YSLEER. For the CDR3, the DNA is TGCGCCAGCAGCCAAGAAGGGCTATGGTGGTACGGGGAGCTGTTTTTT. As protein: CASSQEGLWWYGELFF.

This clone was recorded many times. The rearrangement joins TRBV5-1 to TRBJ2-5; 7 bases are a match to TRBD2. Per germline, CDR1 SGHRS and CDR2 YFSETQ. V was pared by 1 base and J by 2 bases, with 2 bases of the junction left unmatched. CDR3 length: 14 residues. The CDR3 is CASSLLGLQETQYF. CDR3 nucleotides: TGCGCCAGCAGCTTGTTGGGACTACAAGAGACCCAGTACTTC.

The J gene is TRBJ2-5, the V gene TRBV2; the match to TRBD1 covers 7 bases. Germline CDR1 SNHLY, CDR2 FYNNEI. The CDR3 runs 16 residues. V trimming: 5 bases; J trimming: 0 bases; junction bases outside the gene matches: 9. The CDR3 DNA follows: TGTGCCAGCAGTCTACCGGTACAGGGGTACCAAGAGACCCAGTACTTC. It translates to CASSLPVQGYQETQYF.

This clone has a count of ten or more. CDR3 loop: CASSLWGGGRQETQYF. CDR3 in DNA: TGTGCCAGCAGCTTATGGGGGGGAGGGAGACAAGAGACCCAGTACTTC. The chain combines TRBV7-3 with TRBJ2-5, with TRBD2 matching over 7 bases. The length of the CDR3 is 16 residues. Trimming cost V 2 bases and J 2 bases; bases outside gene matches: 8. The V gene's germline CDR1 is SGHTA and CDR2 FQGTGA.